This entry lists 22 T cell receptor beta chains sequenced from one sample in a study of naive and memory T cell subsets. General study findings and limits: Naive repertoires, especially CD8, held a few larger clonotypes, possibly memory cells re-expressing CD45RA.

No cognate antigen is known for these TCRs. Two oligonucleotides, mixed equimolar, formed the beta constant-region primer covering TRBC1 and TRBC2. Nested alpha and beta constant-region primers with the SP2 primer drove four PCR rounds on ligated cDNA. TCRdb re-called the UMI-ligation and nested PCR reads through MiXCR, storing one row per CDR3 protein. The table records more than 120,000 distinct CDR3 sequences, approximately 20% of them present only once. Specimen: naive CD8+ T cells from blood. These receptors were obtained from a human donor in good health.

On this clonotype: A read error may account for a junction end that differs from germline. The chain uses TRBV5-1 and TRBJ2-1; D may correspond to TRBD1 or TRBD2 (5 bases each). The germline gives CDR1 SGHRS, CDR2 YFSETQ. The CDR3 length is 14 residues. The CDR3, as DNA: TGCGCCAGCAGCTTGAACGGGGCGGGCAATAAGCAGTTCTTC. Translating it yields CASSLNGAGNKQFF.

This clonotype was counted between two and nine times. The CDR3 sequence: CASSLGQGMREAFF. The CDR3 bases are TGTGCCAGCAGTTTGGGACAGGGGATGAGAGAAGCTTTCTTT. The chain uses TRBV12-3 or TRBV12-4 and TRBJ1-1, with 10 bases fitting TRBD1. Trimming removed 3 bases from V and 8 bases from J; junction bases left unmatched: 6. CDR3 length: 14 residues.

This sequence joins TRBV6-5 and TRBJ2-2; no clear D gene. CDR1 MNHEY and CDR2 SVGAGI come from the germline V gene. CDR3 length equals 12 residues. The germline V and J ends were trimmed by 0 bases and 6 bases, with 2 bases remaining between them. In DNA form, the CDR3 reads TGTGCCAGCAGTTACTCGCCCGGGGAGCTGTTTTTT. Translation: CASSYSPGELFF.

This chain links TRBV4-1 with TRBJ2-3; D is perhaps TRBD1 (5 bases). The CDR3 runs to 15 residues. V was clipped by 0 bases and J by 3 bases, with 10 bases between them. CDR1 and CDR2 (germline): MGHRA, YSYEKL. CDR3 loop: CASSQEPDKTDTQYF. The DNA for the CDR3 is TGCGCCAGCAGCCAAGAACCGGACAAGACAGATACGCAGTATTTT.

A few counts support this clonotype. The chain uses TRBV7-6 and TRBJ2-3; TRBD2 matches at 9 bases. Looked up from germline, CDR1 is SGHVS and CDR2 is FNYEAQ. This CDR3 is 17 amino acids long. V lost 5 bases and J lost 2; bases outside the gene matches: 11. The CDR3 coding sequence is TGTGCCAGCAGCGCAGGGCTCGGACTAGCGAACACAGATACGCAGTATTTT. Its translation is CASSAGLGLANTDTQYF.

This clonotype was detected only a few times. The CDR3 coding sequence is TGTGCCAGCAGCAAAGGGTGGCGGGCCAATGGGTATGAGCAGTTCTTC. Translated, it gives CASSKGWRANGYEQFF. This chain connects TRBV21-1 to TRBJ2-1; the table names TRBD2, a call not compared with the DNA. TRBV21-1 is recorded as a pseudogene. The CDR3 loop spans 16 amino acids.

The chain links TRBV20-1 to TRBJ2-3, with a weak D call TRBD2 (7 bases). The length of the CDR3 is 14 residues. In germline, CDR1 is DFQATT, CDR2 SNEGSKA (reference sequence). Trimming took 5 bases from V and 4 from J, leaving 16 bases between them. The DNA of the CDR3 is TGCAGTGCTGGGGGGCGGGAGCGGTCAGATACGCAGTATTTT. Translated: CSAGGRERSDTQYF.

This clonotype was observed a few times. The J gene is TRBJ1-1, the V gene TRBV29-1; D is ambiguous. The CDR3 is 11 residues long. The germline V and J ends were trimmed by 1 base and 4 bases, with 4 bases remaining between them. CDR1 and CDR2 (germline): SQVTM, ANQGSEA. The CDR3 coding sequence is TGCAGCGTTGAAGGGACCACTGAAGCTTTCTTT. It is translated as CSVEGTTEAFF.

This clonotype has just a few counts. V gene TRBV12-3 or TRBV12-4 combines with J gene TRBJ2-1, with D tentatively TRBD2 (6 bases). The CDR3 sequence is 16 residues long. Between the trimmed V and J ends, which lost 7 bases and 6 bases, there was a span of 22 bases. CDR3: CASTPAGRGLGNEQFF. The CDR3 DNA follows: TGTGCCAGCACCCCGGCGGGGAGAGGGTTGGGCAATGAGCAGTTCTTC.

This sequence joins TRBV30 and TRBJ1-1; possible D gene TRBD1, 5 bases. The V gene's germline CDR1 is GTSNPN and CDR2 SVGIG (reference sequence). CDR3 length equals 13 residues. Trimming shortened V by 0 bases and J by 8 bases, and 13 bases separated the two germline ends. In DNA form, the CDR3 reads TGTGCCTGGAGTGTTTGGGGGAAGTCAGAAGCTTTCTTT. The encoded protein is CAWSVWGKSEAFF.

Here the CDR3 DNA reads TGCAGCGTTGAAGATCTATCAGGGTTGGAGCAGTACTTC. This gives the protein CSVEDLSGLEQYF. This chain uses TRBV29-1 with TRBJ2-7, with a weak D call TRBD1 (5 bases). The CDR3 consists of 13 residues. CDR1 SQVTM and CDR2 ANQGSEA come from the germline V gene. Trimming stripped 0 bases from V and 7 bases from J, with 13 bases between.

This clonotype was detected many times. The chain combines TRBV2 with TRBJ1-3; D remains unclear. V was shortened by 8 bases and J by 0 bases, with 8 bases between the two germline ends. Looked up from germline, CDR1 is SNHLY and CDR2 is FYNNEI. The length of the CDR3 is 13 residues. The DNA of the CDR3 is TGTGCCAGCTCTCTCTCCTCTGGAAACACCATATATTTT. This codes for CASSLSSGNTIYF.

The V and J genes are TRBV5-4 and TRBJ2-3; 11 nucleotides line up with TRBD1. The J segment lost 5 bases and the V segment lost 4 bases, leaving 6 bases of the junction unmatched. Germline V gene data show CDR1 as SGHNT and CDR2 as YYREEE (reference sequence). The CDR3 consists of 15 residues. CDR3: CASSAGQGAGDTQYF. CDR3 DNA sequence: TGTGCCAGCAGCGCCGGACAGGGGGCGGGAGATACGCAGTATTTT.

This clonotype was picked up one time. The chain couples TRBV3-1 to TRBJ1-1; 7 nucleotides align to TRBD1. The junction had 5 bases not matched to a gene; V was cut back by 6 bases and J by 1 base. Germline assignment: CDR1 LGHDT and CDR2 YNNKEL (reference sequence). The CDR3 is made up of 14 amino acids. The CDR3 protein is CASREGAGNTEAFF. Written as DNA, the CDR3 is TGTGCCAGCAGAGAGGGGGCAGGGAACACTGAAGCTTTCTTT. Full variable domain (outside the CDR3, taken from reference TRBV3-1 and TRBJ1-1): DTAVSQTPKYLVTQMGNDKSIKCEQNLGHDTMYWYKQDSKKFLKIMFSYNNKELIINETVPNRFSPKSPDKAHLNLHINSLELGDSAVYFCASREGAGNTEAFFGQGTRLTVV.

This clonotype was counted a single time. This rearrangement joins TRBV29-1 to TRBJ2-5; 7 bases align to TRBD2. Looked up from germline, CDR1 is SQVTM and CDR2 is ANQGSEA. This CDR3 is built from 13 residues. With 6 bases clipped from V and 5 bases from J, the junction kept 9 bases outside the gene matches. CDR3 amino acids: CSVLAIPAETQYF. The CDR3 DNA sequence: TGCAGCGTACTAGCGATACCGGCGGAGACCCAGTACTTC.

The chain recombines TRBV20-1 with TRBJ2-7; tentatively, D is TRBD1 (6 bases). The CDR3 runs to 14 residues. V was pared by 5 bases and J by 3 bases, with 17 bases between. Germline V gene sequence: CDR1 DFQATT, CDR2 SNEGSKA (reference sequence). The CDR3 DNA reads TGCAGTGCTTGCCCCCTCGGCAGGGGCTACGAGCAGTACTTC. Protein sequence: CSACPLGRGYEQYF.

CDR3 coding DNA: TGCGCCAGCAGCCTCGACAGCCTCACAGATACGCAGTATTTT. This gives the protein CASSLDSLTDTQYF. The rearrangement joins TRBV4-1 to TRBJ2-3, with D possibly being TRBD1 (5 bases). Germline V gene sequence: CDR1 MGHRA, CDR2 YSYEKL. The CDR3 totals 14 residues. Trimming pared 4 bases from V and 2 bases from J, leaving 10 bases between.

A few counts support this clonotype. V and J are TRBV6-6 and TRBJ2-3; 13 nucleotides agree with TRBD2. Trimming at V came to 0 bases and at J to 4 bases, leaving 13 bases not matched to a gene. Germline assignment: CDR1 MNHNY and CDR2 SVGAGI (reference sequence). The CDR3 has 20 residues. The chain's CDR3 is CASSYSVETSGRRAADTQYF. The CDR3 DNA follows: TGTGCCAGCAGTTACTCTGTCGAGACTAGCGGGAGGAGGGCGGCAGATACGCAGTATTTT.

The gene calls are TRBV7-9 and TRBJ2-7, with D tentatively TRBD1 (5 bases). This CDR3 has 16 amino acids. Trimming took 5 bases from V and 1 from J, leaving 18 bases between them. CDR1 is SEHNR and CDR2 is FQNEAQ in the germline V gene (reference sequence). The CDR3 spells CASSGFDRKGSYEQYF. As DNA, the CDR3 is TGTGCCAGCAGCGGATTCGACAGAAAGGGTTCCTACGAGCAGTACTTC.

This clonotype has only a few counts. This chain joins TRBV28 and TRBJ2-7; TRBD1 might be the D (6 bases). The V gene's germline CDR1 is MDHEN and CDR2 SYDVKM. V shed 5 bases and J shed 1 base, with 15 bases lying between them. This CDR3 comprises 15 residues. As DNA, the CDR3 is TGTGCCAGCAGTCAAACCGGGACAACTTCCTACGAGCAGTACTTC. The encoded protein is CASSQTGTTSYEQYF.

The genes are TRBV3-1 and TRBJ2-5; 8 bases are shared with TRBD2. After removal of 4 bases from V and 5 bases from J, the junction contained 12 bases not matched to a gene. The CDR3 is 16 amino acids. Germline V gene lookup returns CDR1 LGHDT and CDR2 YNNKEL (reference sequence). CDR3 residues: CASSPLLWREDETQYF. CDR3 in DNA: TGTGCCAGCAGCCCCCTATTGTGGCGGGAGGATGAGACCCAGTACTTC.

This chain joins TRBV6-1 and TRBJ2-7; TRBD1 is a possible D gene (5 bases). Trimming removed 3 bases from V and 6 bases from J, with 9 bases in between. This CDR3 contains 12 residues. The germline V gene encodes CDR1 MNHNS and CDR2 SASEGT. The CDR3 spells CASSDGAGEQYF. CDR3 sequence (DNA): TGTGCCAGCAGTGATGGGGCTGGCGAGCAGTACTTC.